This TCR beta chain was observed in a study of cytomegalovirus exposure and HLA in healthy donors. As for the study in general: Membership in the Caucasian-associated ancestry cluster was found for approximately 85% of approximately 380 genotyped donors. Points from the study as a whole: Under in vitro conditions, a few CMV-associated chains were confirmed as specific for CMV antigens. The classifier reportedly diagnosed cytomegalovirus status with high sensitivity and specificity. Despite most TCR sequences being rare, some public TCRs occurred in many donors.

Amplification used 60 Vbeta primers and 13 Jbeta primers. Generated by immunoSEQ multiplex PCR, the TCRdb table keeps only in-frame clones and is missing some. The sample gives approximately 120,000 clones, under 80% of which show up once; about 13% is in the top ten. With respect to this clone: Its antigen is as yet unknown.

The material sequenced was PBMCs. The source of this sequence is a woman in her sixties or seventies in good health and CMV-seropositive.

CDR3: CAISETGTGEEKLFF. Written as DNA, the CDR3 is TGTGCCATCAGTGAAACCGGGACAGGGGAGGAAAAACTGTTTTTT. V usage is TRBV10-3 and J usage is TRBJ1-4, with 10 positions matching TRBD1. Unmatched junction bases numbered 6, after V lost 3 bases and J lost 8 bases. The CDR3 is 15 amino acids. Germline V lookup: CDR1 ENHRY, CDR2 SYGVKD.